This T cell receptor beta chain was recovered during a study of blood T cell repertoires in COVID-19 (dated by TCRdb to the early 2020s). About the investigation overall: Samples covering the acute and convalescent phases of COVID-19 were provided by collaborators in the United States, Italy and Spain. Deeply sampled blood TCRbeta repertoires from subjects exposed to, actively infected with, or recovered from COVID-19 were included in the dataset. The samples were drawn from two sources: the first 160 participants of the ongoing ImmuneRACE study, and fewer than 1,500 subjects contributed by 6 global collaborators. The repertoires were made available in a free public database intended to serve as a resource for research on the immune response to SARS-CoV-2. Sample metadata almost always included a de-identified subject ID, COVID-19 status, age in years and sex. The material from the prospective study consisted of cDNA or gDNA derived from T cells, B-cell-depleted T cells, or PBMCs. HLA class I and class II types, where available, came from metadata supplied by the sample provider rather than from assay-based typing.

Reading from cysteine to phenylalanine, the CDR3 counts 13 amino acids. Only the CDR3 DNA stays, 39 bases, in frame from base 1. CDR1 and CDR2 are read off the germline V gene (reference sequence) as SGHAT and FQDESV. V is pared back by 3 bases and J by 6 bases, with 11 bases lying between the germline termini. TCRbeta CDR3 regions were amplified from genomic DNA using the immunoSEQ Assay, a bias-controlled multiplex PCR. From the authors' description of their analysis: The number of nucleated cells in each sample was estimated by amplification of reference gene primers within the assay. To quantify the absolute abundance of each unique TCRbeta CDR3 rearrangement, sequence reads were collapsed and filtered. For each sample, productive Simpson clonality was calculated by taking the square root of Simpson's diversity index across productive rearrangements. What TCRdb holds here is the immuneACCESS table cut down to in-frame rearrangements. Part of the clones is not present; checked against another copy, under half of the missing clones reflect an unresolved V gene, and the others are unexplained. The DNA was the basis for D and trimming; V, J and clone size are from that table. Recorded for this sample are about 130,000 clones; around 89% of them occurred a single time. The top ten constitute about 4.1% of the sample.

The investigation overall reported the following: The quantity of clinical and demographic metadata differed by source and by participant and was supplied without curation.

At one collaborating source in Seattle, patients were enrolled during active infection and were followed longitudinally through the course of disease. Each collaborating institution followed its own protocols to collect whole blood in K2EDTA tubes. For TCRbeta analysis, collaborators shipped samples as frozen whole blood, isolated PBMCs, or DNA extracted from either of those sample types. With regard to this clone: This receptor's antigen is unknown. No clone much larger than this one lies a single base away; base qualities are absent.

This TCR came from a man aged 55 to 69 with COVID-19, enrolled during active disease. The sample taken for sequencing was peripheral blood. Recombination joined TRBV11-1 with TRBJ1-2; TRBD1 could be the D gene, as 6 bases match. The DNA sequence reads TGTGCCAGCAGCTTCCGAGCAGGGGATGGCTACACCTTC. The resulting protein is CASSFRAGDGYTF.